This TCR beta chain was captured by sequencing in a study of blood T cell repertoires in COVID-19. About the research overall: T cells, B-cell-depleted T cells, or PBMCs supplied cDNA or gDNA.

Participants were placed into cohorts based on the clinical history they reported. The method was immunoSEQ multiplex PCR; TCRdb's version includes in-frame clones alone and lacks a portion of them. The sample has around 360,000 clones, approximately 87% seen once; the top ten hold approximately 1.8%. Input material: PBMCs or T cells enriched from blood (not recorded which). The origin of this receptor is a man in his forties in a cohort exposed to, infected with or recovered from COVID-19 (not recorded which).

The CDR3 spells CASSSGTSGATSGQFF. The DNA for the CDR3 is TGTGCCAGCAGCTCCGGGACTAGCGGGGCCACGTCAGGGCAGTTCTTC. The J gene is TRBJ2-1, the V gene TRBV7-3; 13 positions agree with TRBD2. CDR1 and CDR2 (germline): SGHTA, FQGTGA. J lost 12 bases, V lost 4 bases, and 12 bases had no gene match. The CDR3 has 16 amino acids.